What follows is one T cell receptor (beta chain) and its context. The target antigen is unknown. This record comes from a study of cytomegalovirus exposure and HLA in healthy donors. Study-level results: In a later analysis, an Asian-associated ancestry cluster reportedly showed fewer N-insertions than the approximately 620-donor mean.

The CDR3 has 14 amino acids. Looked up from germline, CDR1 is LNHDA and CDR2 is SQIVND (reference sequence). The junction had 4 bases not matched to a gene; V was cut back by 9 bases and J by 2 bases. Amplification used 60 Vbeta primers and 13 Jbeta primers. Using immunoSEQ multiplex PCR, the repertoire was profiled, and TCRdb retains in-frame clones only, with some absent. The sample yields 100,000 to 150,000 clones, of which the top ten take up approximately 2.6%. J is TRBJ2-2 and V is TRBV19; TRBD1 agrees at 9 bases. The source material was PBMCs. This receptor was obtained from a man aged 25-40 years in good health and CMV-seronegative. CDR3 region: CASRDRVNTGELFF. CDR3 DNA: TGTGCCAGCAGGGACAGGGTTAACACCGGGGAGCTGTTTTTT. Full variable domain (outside the CDR3, taken from reference TRBV19 and TRBJ2-2): DGGITQSPKYLFRKEGQNVTLSCEQNLNHDAMYWYRQDPGQGLRLIYYSQIVNDFQKGDIAEGYSVSREKKESFPLTVTSAQKNPTAFYLCASRDRVNTGELFFGEGSRLTVL.